The 27 T cell receptor beta chains below all came from one sample that was sequenced in a study of early T cells in non-severe SARS-CoV-2 infection. TCRdb reprocessed the 5' RACE reads with MiXCR, giving one entry per CDR3 protein. This table holds 20,000 to 25,000 distinct CDR3 sequences, around 4% found once. The specimen sequenced was whole blood. These TCRs come from an adult who was a healthcare worker with PCR-confirmed SARS-CoV-2 infection or an uninfected control (not recorded which).

The V call is TRBV30, the J call TRBJ1-3; D is ambiguous. Trimming left V 4 bases short and J 0 bases short, with 16 bases between. Per the germline V gene, CDR1 is GTSNPN and CDR2 is SVGIG (reference sequence). CDR3 size: 16 residues. The chain's CDR3 is CAWTIGRSRSGNTIYF. CDR3 nucleotide sequence: TGTGCCTGGACAATCGGACGGTCTCGCTCTGGAAACACCATATATTTT.

This clonotype was observed many times. V gene TRBV9 combines with J gene TRBJ2-7, with D perhaps being TRBD1 or TRBD2 (6 bases each). The CDR3 has 13 residues. The germline CDR1 and CDR2 sequences are SGDLS and YYNGEE. The ends were cut back, 4 bases at V and 5 bases at J, with 13 bases in the middle. CDR3 sequence (DNA): TGTGCCAGCAGCCTTACAGGGAGGAACGAGCAGTACTTC. Protein sequence: CASSLTGRNEQYF. Full variable domain (rest looked up from reference TRBV9 and TRBJ2-7): DSGVTQTPKHLITATGQRVTLRCSPRSGDLSVYWYQQSLDQGLQFLIQYYNGEERAKGNILERFSAQQFPDLHSELNLSSLELGDSALYFCASSLTGRNEQYFGPGTRLTVT.

This clonotype has ten or more counts. The rearrangement joins TRBV20-1 to TRBJ1-5; possibly TRBD1 for D (5 bases). CDR3 size: 13 residues. Germline V gives CDR1 DFQATT, CDR2 SNEGSKA (reference sequence). V lost 2 bases, J lost 8 bases, and 13 bases lay in between. For the CDR3, the DNA is TGCAGTGCTAGAACCGGCCTGGGGGAGCCCCAGCATTTT. Its protein product is CSARTGLGEPQHF.

This clonotype showed up just a few times. V is TRBV3-1 and J is TRBJ2-5; no clear D. Deletions cut 4 bases from V and 5 bases from J, with 8 bases between. Per germline, CDR1 LGHDT and CDR2 YNNKEL (reference sequence). This CDR3 is 12 amino acids long. This chain's CDR3 is CASSPETETQYF. In nucleotides, the CDR3 is TGTGCCAGCAGCCCCGAGACGGAGACCCAGTACTTC.

There are many counts of this clonotype. The V gene is TRBV6-2 or TRBV6-3, the J gene TRBJ1-2, with a weak D call TRBD1 (5 bases). V was cut by 6 bases and J by 4 bases, with 12 bases left in between. Germline CDR1 MNHEY, CDR2 SVGEGT. The length of the CDR3 is 13 residues. The CDR3 region is CASSPQAPYGYTF. In DNA form, the CDR3 reads TGTGCCAGCAGCCCACAGGCTCCCTATGGCTACACCTTC.

This clonotype was detected ten times or more. This sequence joins TRBV20-1 and TRBJ1-2; 9 nucleotides line up with TRBD1. The CDR3 is 15 amino acids. Unmatched junction bases numbered 9, after V lost 5 bases and J lost 2 bases. CDR1 is DFQATT, CDR2 SNEGSKA, per germline (reference sequence). The DNA of the CDR3 is TGCAGTGCTCACCGACAGGGGGGGAACAACTATGGCTACACCTTC. It is translated as CSAHRQGGNNYGYTF.

This clonotype turned up a few times. The V and J genes are TRBV5-1 and TRBJ1-4; 7 positions agree with TRBD1. Germline CDR1 SGHRS, CDR2 YFSETQ. With V trimmed by 4 bases and J by 5 bases, 5 bases remained unmatched. The CDR3 has 14 residues. The CDR3 sequence: CASSNGQANEKLFF. The CDR3 DNA is TGCGCCAGCAGCAACGGACAGGCAAATGAAAAACTGTTTTTT.

This clonotype was seen repeatedly, ten times or more. The V call is TRBV20-1, the J call TRBJ1-3; D uncertain. Germline CDR1 and CDR2: DFQATT and SNEGSKA (reference sequence). The CDR3 has 15 amino acids. The V end lost 0 bases, the J end lost 4 bases, and 13 bases lay between the germline ends. The CDR3 protein is CSARDRATAGNTIYF. CDR3 coding DNA: TGCAGTGCTAGAGACCGGGCTACGGCAGGAAACACCATATATTTT.

The chain uses TRBV4-2 and TRBJ2-3; 11 positions agree with TRBD2. The V and J ends lost 2 bases and 4 bases, in that order; junction bases with no gene match: 2. There are 15 residues in the CDR3. Germline assignment: CDR1 LGHNA and CDR2 YNFKEQ. The CDR3 DNA follows: TGTGCCAGCAGCCAAATAGCGGGGGGGCCAGATACGCAGTATTTT. Translating it yields CASSQIAGGPDTQYF.

Ten or more counts support this clonotype. CDR3 sequence: CASSLGGGGDADTQYF. CDR3 DNA sequence: TGTGCCAGCAGCTTAGGTGGCGGAGGGGATGCAGATACGCAGTATTTT. This chain uses TRBV7-6 with TRBJ2-3, with D perhaps TRBD2 (6 bases). The CDR3 spans 16 residues. With 1 base removed from V and 4 bases from J, the gap between germline ends came to 15 bases. The germline gives CDR1 SGHVS, CDR2 FNYEAQ. The whole variable domain, remainder taken from reference TRBV7-6 and TRBJ2-3, is GAGVSQSPRYKVTKRGQDVALRCDPISGHVSLYWYRQALGQGPEFLTYFNYEAQQDKSGLPNDRFSAERPEGSISTLTIQRTEQRDSAMYRCASSLGGGGDADTQYFGPGTRLTVL.

This clonotype has more than one count but fewer than ten. The chain is built from TRBV3-1 and TRBJ2-1, with D possibly called TRBD1 or TRBD2 (6 bases each). Trimming shortened V by 4 bases and J by 4 bases, and 14 bases separated the two germline ends. The CDR3 is 15 residues long. In germline, CDR1 is LGHDT, CDR2 YNNKEL (reference sequence). CDR3 region: CASSPSRGVYNEQFF. CDR3 DNA sequence: TGTGCCAGCAGCCCTAGTAGGGGGGTGTACAATGAGCAGTTCTTC.

V is TRBV4-1 and J is TRBJ1-5; D is unresolved. V was clipped by 10 bases and J by 0 bases, with 22 bases between them. The CDR3 length is 17 residues. Germline lookup yields CDR1 MGHRA and CDR2 YSYEKL. The CDR3 here is CATCRTGRSYSNQPQHF. The DNA for the CDR3 is TGCGCCACCTGCCGAACCGGTCGATCCTATAGCAATCAGCCCCAGCATTTT.

This clonotype was recorded a few times. The chain joins TRBV12-3 or TRBV12-4 to TRBJ1-2; D is undetermined. CDR3 size: 11 residues. Trimming took off 6 bases at V and 5 bases at J, with 7 bases between the two ends. CDR3 sequence reads: CASRGFYGYTF. CDR3 in DNA: TGTGCCAGCAGGGGTTTTTATGGCTACACCTTC.

This clonotype was seen a few times. The chain links TRBV7-3 to TRBJ2-5; 11 nucleotides align to TRBD2. The V gene's germline CDR1 is SGHTA and CDR2 FQGTGA. The CDR3 has 16 amino acids. V gave up 4 bases and J gave up 4 bases; unmatched junction bases: 8. The CDR3 region is CASSSLAGGGSETQYF. The CDR3 region has the DNA TGTGCCAGCAGCTCCCTAGCGGGGGGAGGATCAGAGACCCAGTACTTC.

Regarding this clonotype: This sequence may be a read error, since a much larger clone differs from it by one base. V is TRBV6-5 and J is TRBJ2-7, with 9 bases fitting TRBD2. V lost 7 bases to trimming and J lost 6 bases; unmatched junction nucleotides: 10. Germline V gene data show CDR1 as MNHEY and CDR2 as SVGAGI. The CDR3 is 14 residues long. The CDR3: CASTRGGAKSEQYF. The CDR3 DNA sequence: TGTGCCAGCACCCGCGGGGGGGCAAAGAGCGAGCAGTACTTC.

This clonotype came up many times. Here the CDR3 DNA reads TGCGCCAGCGCGCTCACTAGTACCTCCTACGAGCAGTACTTC. Translation gives CASALTSTSYEQYF. V usage is TRBV5-1 and J usage is TRBJ2-7; weak D call: TRBD2 (5 bases). The CDR3 extends over 14 amino acids. V was cut by 7 bases and J by 0 bases, with 14 bases left in between. The germline CDR1 and CDR2 sequences are SGHRS and YFSETQ.

This chain uses TRBV20-1 with TRBJ1-4, with D hard to call. The V end lost 3 bases, the J end lost 7 bases, and 9 bases lay between the germline ends. The CDR3 spans 12 residues. Germline V lookup: CDR1 DFQATT, CDR2 SNEGSKA (reference sequence). The CDR3 nucleotides read TGCAGTGCTAGCCCTCTTTCTGAAAAACTGTTTTTT. Protein: CSASPLSEKLFF.

This clonotype was counted only a few times. The V and J genes are TRBV6-1 and TRBJ2-7; tentatively, D is TRBD2 (5 bases). Germline V gene lookup returns CDR1 MNHNS and CDR2 SASEGT. V dropped 7 bases and J dropped 5 bases, with 9 bases sitting between them. The CDR3 loop spans 11 amino acids. CDR3 DNA sequence: TGTGCCAGCACCGGGATGAACGAGCAGTACTTC. Translating gives CASTGMNEQYF.

The V gene is TRBV12-2, the J gene TRBJ2-2; TRBD2, the table's D call, lacks a check against the DNA. TRBV12-2 is a known pseudogene. The CDR3 covers 16 residues. The CDR3 region is CASRLAGEGDTGELFF. CDR3 sequence (DNA): TGTGCAAGTCGCCTTGCGGGGGAGGGAGACACCGGGGAGCTGTTTTTT.

In this sample, this clonotype turned up many times. The V and J genes are TRBV19 and TRBJ2-7; D is undetermined. This CDR3 comprises 15 residues. The V end lost 4 bases, the J end lost 0 bases, and 13 bases lay between the germline ends. Germline V gives CDR1 LNHDA, CDR2 SQIVND (reference sequence). CDR3 sequence reads: CASSNVPTTSYEQYF. DNA of the CDR3: TGTGCCAGTAGTAACGTCCCTACAACCTCCTACGAGCAGTACTTC.

In this sample, this clonotype turned up many times. V and J are TRBV6-2 or TRBV6-3 and TRBJ1-2; D gene ambiguous. CDR3 length equals 12 residues. V was shortened by 6 bases and J by 4 bases, with 9 bases between the two germline ends. Germline V gene sequence: CDR1 MNHEY, CDR2 SVGEGT. The CDR3 DNA reads TGTGCCAGCAGCCCGACACCCTATGGCTACACCTTC. This codes for CASSPTPYGYTF.

In its sample, this clonotype was seen many times. V is TRBV12-2 and J is TRBJ2-7. TRBV12-2 is a recognized pseudogene. This CDR3 region has 12 residues. The CDR3 region is CASRLDRYEQYF. DNA for the CDR3: TGTGCAAGTCGCTTAGATCGGTACGAGCAGTACTTC.

The chain has TRBV7-6 and TRBJ2-2, with a tentative D call TRBD2 (6 bases). Germline assignment: CDR1 SGHVS and CDR2 FNYEAQ. The V end lost 10 bases, the J end lost 5 bases, and 20 bases lay between the germline ends. The CDR3 runs to 15 residues. The CDR3 protein is CATRGEGRFTGELFF. The DNA of the CDR3 is TGTGCCACCCGCGGGGAAGGCCGTTTTACCGGGGAGCTGTTTTTT.

This clonotype has at least ten counts. The V and J genes are TRBV18 and TRBJ2-7; D gene unclear. The CDR3 runs to 14 residues. Germline V gene lookup returns CDR1 KGHSH and CDR2 LQKENI. The V gene lost 0 bases and the J gene lost 5 bases, with 11 bases spanning the gap. The CDR3, as DNA: TGTGCCAGCTCACCACCAGTAACTGCCGACGAGCAGTACTTC. Protein product: CASSPPVTADEQYF.

Many counts were recorded for this clonotype. The chain is built from TRBV7-8 and TRBJ1-2; D unresolved. The CDR3 is 12 residues long. V was shortened by 0 bases and J by 8 bases, with 7 bases between the two germline ends. CDR1 and CDR2 (germline): SGHVS, FQNEAQ. CDR3 in amino acids: CASSLADTGYTF. The CDR3 DNA is TGTGCCAGCAGCTTAGCCGATACCGGCTACACCTTC.

This clonotype was observed many times. V usage is TRBV11-2 and J usage is TRBJ2-1; 14 bases are shared with TRBD2. CDR1 SGHAT and CDR2 FQNNGV come from the germline V gene. V lost 5 bases and J lost 9; bases outside the gene matches: 3. The CDR3 spans 14 residues. As DNA, the CDR3 is TGTGCCAGCAGCACCGGACTAGCGGGAGGTGAGCAGTTCTTC. Its translation: CASSTGLAGGEQFF.

As regards this clonotype: A read error may explain this, as a much larger clone is one base away. The chain recombines TRBV7-2 with TRBJ2-5; no reliable D call. This CDR3 comprises 14 residues. Germline V gives CDR1 SGHTA, CDR2 FQGNSA. CDR3 in DNA: TGTGTCAGCAGCCGGACGGCGTACCAAGAGACCCAGTACTTC. Protein product: CVSSRTAYQETQYF.